Listed here are 11 T cell receptor beta chains from one sample, sequenced in a study of blood T cell repertoires in COVID-19. Assay used: immunoSEQ multiplex PCR; TCRdb lists only in-frame clones, some missing. The sample consists of some 300,000 clones, approximately 88% of them appearing once. Sequenced sample: peripheral blood. All receptors derive from a woman in her twenties or thirties who had recovered from COVID-19.

The gene calls are TRBV28 and TRBJ1-5; D might be TRBD1 (6 bases). V was trimmed by 5 bases and J by 13 bases, leaving 21 bases between them. Germline V lookup: CDR1 MDHEN, CDR2 SYDVKM. CDR3 length equals 14 residues. This CDR3 reads CASSGGHHRQFQHF. The CDR3 region has the DNA TGTGCCAGCAGTGGGGGACACCACCGTCAGTTTCAGCATTTT. The whole variable domain, filled in from reference TRBV28 and TRBJ1-5, reads DVKVTQSSRYLVKRTGEKVFLECVQDMDHENMFWYRQDPGLGLRLIYFSYDVKMKEKGDIPEGYSVSREKKERFSLILESASTNQTSMYLCASSGGHHRQFQHFGDGTRLSIL.

This clone showed up just once. V gene TRBV28 combines with J gene TRBJ1-2; D gene ambiguous. V lost 1 base, J lost 1 base, and 7 bases lay in between. Germline CDR1 MDHEN, CDR2 SYDVKM. The CDR3 runs 14 residues. CDR3 coding DNA: TGTGCCAGCAGTTTATACGGACTTAACTATGGCTACACCTTC. This gives the protein CASSLYGLNYGYTF.

V and J are TRBV2 and TRBJ2-1, with D maybe TRBD2 (5 bases). This CDR3 has 12 residues. Germline V gene data show CDR1 as SNHLY and CDR2 as FYNNEI. The CDR3 DNA is TGTGCGATAGAGGCCCGGGAATATGAGCAGTTCTTC. This codes for CAIEAREYEQFF.

The sample holds a few counts of this clone. DNA for the CDR3: TGTGCCAGCAGCTTAGCGCAAGCGGAGCCCCAGCATTTT. Amino acid sequence: CASSLAQAEPQHF. V usage is TRBV7-8 and J usage is TRBJ1-5; D gene unclear. The V gene's germline CDR1 is SGHVS and CDR2 FQNEAQ. This CDR3 region has 13 residues. V shed 0 bases and J shed 8 bases, with 8 bases lying between them.

This clone was counted only a few times. The chain uses TRBV6-1 and TRBJ1-5, with a weak D call TRBD1 (6 bases). The length of the CDR3 is 15 residues. Germline V gene data show CDR1 as MNHNS and CDR2 as SASEGT. The germline V and J ends were trimmed by 2 bases and 7 bases, with 15 bases remaining between them. The CDR3 DNA reads TGTGCCAGCAGTGAACTAAGTACAGGGAGACAGCCCCAGCATTTT. It encodes CASSELSTGRQPQHF.

The chain employs TRBV6-5 and TRBJ1-1; D gene ambiguous. Germline V lookup: CDR1 MNHEY, CDR2 SVGAGI. The CDR3 length is 12 residues. Between the trimmed V and J ends, which lost 6 bases and 8 bases, there was a span of 13 bases. Here the CDR3 reads CASSQDWGEAFF. The CDR3 DNA is TGTGCCAGCAGCCAGGACTGGGGAGAAGCTTTCTTT.

The chain is built from TRBV28 and TRBJ1-2, with D possibly matching TRBD1 (5 bases). The germline gives CDR1 MDHEN, CDR2 SYDVKM. The CDR3 totals 15 residues. Trimming took off 6 bases at V and 4 bases at J, with 18 bases between the two ends. The CDR3, as DNA: TGTGCCAGCAGGACTCTAGGGGTAAATTCCTATGGCTACACCTTC. It specifies CASRTLGVNSYGYTF.

The chain is built from TRBV10-3 and TRBJ1-6; D is unclear. V shed 2 bases and J shed 5 bases, with 7 bases lying between them. Germline V gives CDR1 ENHRY, CDR2 SYGVKD. The CDR3 extends over 14 amino acids. The DNA for the CDR3 is TGTGCCATCAGTGAGCCCCCTAATAATTCACCCCTCCACTTT. This sequence encodes CAISEPPNNSPLHF.

The V gene is TRBV5-1, the J gene TRBJ2-7; possibly TRBD2 for D (5 bases). CDR1 SGHRS and CDR2 YFSETQ come from the germline V gene. The CDR3 covers 14 residues. Deletions cut 4 bases from V and 1 base from J, with 12 bases between. CDR3 nucleotide sequence: TGCGCCAGCAGCGGGAGAGAGAGATCCTACGAGCAGTACTTC. It yields the protein CASSGRERSYEQYF. The whole variable domain, filled in from reference TRBV5-1 and TRBJ2-7, reads KAGVTQTPRYLIKTRGQQVTLSCSPISGHRSVSWYQQTPGQGLQFLFEYFSETQRNKGNFPGRFSGRQFSNSRSEMNVSTLELGDSALYLCASSGRERSYEQYFGPGTRLTVT.

The J gene is TRBJ1-1, the V gene TRBV14; possible D gene TRBD1, 6 bases. The CDR3 sequence is 14 residues long. V gave up 1 base and J gave up 5 bases, with 11 bases separating them. The germline CDR1 and CDR2 sequences are SGHDN and FVKESK. This CDR3 is CASSQVGTSTEAFF. As DNA, the CDR3 is TGTGCCAGCAGCCAAGTCGGGACAAGTACTGAAGCTTTCTTT.

The gene calls are TRBV28 and TRBJ1-3; 9 nucleotides line up with TRBD1. The junction had 14 bases not matched to a gene; V was cut back by 7 bases and J by 1 base. The germline V gene encodes CDR1 MDHEN and CDR2 SYDVKM. The CDR3 spans 18 residues. Here the CDR3 reads CASINPPGQGNSGNTIYF. CDR3 sequence (DNA): TGTGCCAGCATTAATCCTCCGGGACAGGGTAATTCTGGAAACACCATATATTTT.